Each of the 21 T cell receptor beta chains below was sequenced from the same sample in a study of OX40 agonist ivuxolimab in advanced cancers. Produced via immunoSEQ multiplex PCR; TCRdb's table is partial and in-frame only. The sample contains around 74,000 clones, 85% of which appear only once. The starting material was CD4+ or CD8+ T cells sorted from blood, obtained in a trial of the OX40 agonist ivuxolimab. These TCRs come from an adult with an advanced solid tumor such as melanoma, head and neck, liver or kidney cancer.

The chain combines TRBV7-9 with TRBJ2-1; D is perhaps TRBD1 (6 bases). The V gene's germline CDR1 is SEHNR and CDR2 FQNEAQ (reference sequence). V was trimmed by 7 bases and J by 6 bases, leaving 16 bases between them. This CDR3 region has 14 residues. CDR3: CASTLGGWVNEQFF. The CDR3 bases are TGTGCCAGCACCCTAGGGGGTTGGGTCAATGAGCAGTTCTTC.

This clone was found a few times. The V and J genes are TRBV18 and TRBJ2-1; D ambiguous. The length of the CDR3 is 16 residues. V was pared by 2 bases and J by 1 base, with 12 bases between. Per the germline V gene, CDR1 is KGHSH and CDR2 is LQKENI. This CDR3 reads CASSPAGFSSYNEQFF. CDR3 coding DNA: TGTGCCAGCTCACCAGCCGGGTTTTCTTCCTACAATGAGCAGTTCTTC.

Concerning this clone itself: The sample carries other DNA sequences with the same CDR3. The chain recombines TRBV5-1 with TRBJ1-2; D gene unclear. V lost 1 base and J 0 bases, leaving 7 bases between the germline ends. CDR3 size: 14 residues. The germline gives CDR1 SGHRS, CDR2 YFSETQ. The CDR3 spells CASSLSLANYGYTF. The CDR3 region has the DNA TGCGCCAGCAGCTTGTCCCTTGCTAACTATGGCTACACCTTC.

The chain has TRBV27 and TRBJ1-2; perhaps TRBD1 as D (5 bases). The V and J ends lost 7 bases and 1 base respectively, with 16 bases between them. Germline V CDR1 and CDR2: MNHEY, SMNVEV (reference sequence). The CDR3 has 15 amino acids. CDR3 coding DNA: TGTGCCAGCATGGGGCAGGGCCTCCTTAACTATGGCTACACCTTC. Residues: CASMGQGLLNYGYTF.

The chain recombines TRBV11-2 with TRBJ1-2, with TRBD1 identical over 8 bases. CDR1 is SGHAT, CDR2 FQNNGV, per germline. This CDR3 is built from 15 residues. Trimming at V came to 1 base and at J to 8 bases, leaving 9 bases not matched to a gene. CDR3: CASSLVYQGAPGYTF. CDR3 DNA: TGTGCCAGCAGCTTAGTATACCAGGGGGCGCCGGGCTACACCTTC.

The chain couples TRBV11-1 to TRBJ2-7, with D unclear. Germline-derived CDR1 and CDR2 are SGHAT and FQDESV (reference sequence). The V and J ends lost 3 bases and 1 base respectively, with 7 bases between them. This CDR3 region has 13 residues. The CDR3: CASSFRSSYEQYF. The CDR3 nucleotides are TGTGCCAGCAGCTTTAGGAGTTCCTACGAGCAGTACTTC. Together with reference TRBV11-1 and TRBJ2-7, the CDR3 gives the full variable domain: EAEVAQSPRYKITEKSQAVAFWCDPISGHATLYWYRQILGQGPELLVQFQDESVVDDSQLPKDRFSAERLKGVDSTLKIQPAELGDSAMYLCASSFRSSYEQYFGPGTRLTVT.

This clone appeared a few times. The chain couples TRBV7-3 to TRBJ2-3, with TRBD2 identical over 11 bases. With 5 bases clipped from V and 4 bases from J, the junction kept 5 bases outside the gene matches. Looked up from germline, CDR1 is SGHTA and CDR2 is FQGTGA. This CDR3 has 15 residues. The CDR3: CASSRGLADPDTQYF. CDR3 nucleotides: TGTGCCAGCAGCCGGGGACTAGCGGATCCAGATACGCAGTATTTT.

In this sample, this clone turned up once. The CDR3 DNA is TGTGCCAGCAGCTCCCCCGGGACAGGGCCCACCGCAGCCAAAAACATTCAGTACTTC. This encodes CASSSPGTGPTAAKNIQYF. The rearrangement links TRBV7-9 to TRBJ2-4, with 9 bases fitting TRBD1. The CDR3 totals 19 residues. V was pared by 4 bases and J by 0 bases, with 13 bases of the junction left unmatched. Germline assignment: CDR1 SEHNR and CDR2 FQNEAQ (reference sequence).

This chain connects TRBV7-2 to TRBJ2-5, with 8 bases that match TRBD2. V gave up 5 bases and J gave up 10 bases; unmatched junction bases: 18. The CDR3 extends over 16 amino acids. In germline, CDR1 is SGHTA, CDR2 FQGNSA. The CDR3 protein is CASSPWAGGRSLRQYF. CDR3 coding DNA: TGTGCCAGCAGCCCATGGGCGGGGGGCCGTTCGTTGCGCCAGTACTTC.

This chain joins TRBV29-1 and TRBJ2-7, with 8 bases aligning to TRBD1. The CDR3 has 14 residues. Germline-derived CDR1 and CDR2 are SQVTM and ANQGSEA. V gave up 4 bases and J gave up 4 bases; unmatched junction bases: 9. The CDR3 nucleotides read TGCAGCGTTGTGCTCACAGGGGGGCCTTACGAGCAGTACTTC. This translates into CSVVLTGGPYEQYF.

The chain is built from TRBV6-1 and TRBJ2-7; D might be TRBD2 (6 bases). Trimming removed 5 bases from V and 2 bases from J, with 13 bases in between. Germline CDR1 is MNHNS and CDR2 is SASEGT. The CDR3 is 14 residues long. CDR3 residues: CASSRRASPYEQYF. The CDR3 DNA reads TGTGCCAGCAGTAGGAGGGCCTCACCCTACGAGCAGTACTTC.

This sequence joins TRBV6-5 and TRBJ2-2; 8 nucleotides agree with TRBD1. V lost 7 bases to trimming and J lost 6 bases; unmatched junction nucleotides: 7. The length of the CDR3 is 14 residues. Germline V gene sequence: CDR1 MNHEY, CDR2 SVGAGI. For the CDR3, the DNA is TGTGCCAGCATAGGACAGGGAAGTGCCGGGGAGCTGTTTTTT. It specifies CASIGQGSAGELFF.

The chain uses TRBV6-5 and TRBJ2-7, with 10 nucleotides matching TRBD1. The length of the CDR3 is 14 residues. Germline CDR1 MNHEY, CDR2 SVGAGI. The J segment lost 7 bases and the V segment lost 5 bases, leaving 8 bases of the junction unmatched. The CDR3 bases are TGTGCCAGCAGTGACCTTGACAGGGGGCGAGAGCAGTACTTC. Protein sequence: CASSDLDRGREQYF.

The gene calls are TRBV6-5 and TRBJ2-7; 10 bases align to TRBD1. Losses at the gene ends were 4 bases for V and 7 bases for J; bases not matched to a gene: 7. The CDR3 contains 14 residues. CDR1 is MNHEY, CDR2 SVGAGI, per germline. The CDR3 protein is CASSSQDRGREQYF. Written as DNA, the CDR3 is TGTGCCAGCAGTTCCCAGGACAGGGGGAGAGAGCAGTACTTC.

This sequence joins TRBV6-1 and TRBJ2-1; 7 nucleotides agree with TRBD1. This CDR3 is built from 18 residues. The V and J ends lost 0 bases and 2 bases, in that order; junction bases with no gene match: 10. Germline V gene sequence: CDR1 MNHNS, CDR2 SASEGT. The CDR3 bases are TGTGCCAGCAGTGAAGCACCTTTCGGGACAGCAACCTACAATGAGCAGTTCTTC. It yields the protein CASSEAPFGTATYNEQFF.

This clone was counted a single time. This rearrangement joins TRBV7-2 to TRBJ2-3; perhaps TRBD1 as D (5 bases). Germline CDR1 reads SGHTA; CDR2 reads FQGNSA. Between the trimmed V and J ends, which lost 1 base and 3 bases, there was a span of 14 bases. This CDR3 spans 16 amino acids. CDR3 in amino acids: CASSLEGRGRTDTQYF. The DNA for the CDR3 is TGTGCCAGCAGCTTAGAGGGGCGCGGAAGGACAGATACGCAGTATTTT.

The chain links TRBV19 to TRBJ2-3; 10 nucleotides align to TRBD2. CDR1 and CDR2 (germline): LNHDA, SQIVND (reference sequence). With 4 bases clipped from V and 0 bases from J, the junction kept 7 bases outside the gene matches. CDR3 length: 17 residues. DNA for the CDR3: TGTGCCAGTAGTACTAGCGGGGGCCACAAAAGCACAGATACGCAGTATTTT. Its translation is CASSTSGGHKSTDTQYF.

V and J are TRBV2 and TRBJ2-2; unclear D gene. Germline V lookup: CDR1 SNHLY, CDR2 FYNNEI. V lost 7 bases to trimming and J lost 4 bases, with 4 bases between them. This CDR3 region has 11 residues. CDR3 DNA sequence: TGTGCCAGCATGGGCACCGGGGAGCTGTTTTTT. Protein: CASMGTGELFF.

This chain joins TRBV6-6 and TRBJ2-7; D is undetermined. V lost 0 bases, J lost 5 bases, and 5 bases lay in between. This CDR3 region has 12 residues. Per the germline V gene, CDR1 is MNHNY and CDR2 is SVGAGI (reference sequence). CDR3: CASSYSVHEQYF. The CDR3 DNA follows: TGTGCCAGCAGTTACTCGGTCCACGAGCAGTACTTC.

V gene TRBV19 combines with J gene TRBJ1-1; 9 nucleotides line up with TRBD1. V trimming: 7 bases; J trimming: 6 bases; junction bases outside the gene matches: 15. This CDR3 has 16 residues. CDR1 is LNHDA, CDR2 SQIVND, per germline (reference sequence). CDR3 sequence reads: CASNRTPGTGSSEAFF. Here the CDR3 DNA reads TGTGCCAGTAACCGAACGCCCGGGACAGGGTCCTCTGAAGCTTTCTTT.

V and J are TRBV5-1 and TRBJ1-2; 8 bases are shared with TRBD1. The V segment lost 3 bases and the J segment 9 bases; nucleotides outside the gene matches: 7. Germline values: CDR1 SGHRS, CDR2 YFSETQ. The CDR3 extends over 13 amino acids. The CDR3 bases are TGCGCCAGCAGCTCGGCCCAGGGGGCGAGCTACACCTTC. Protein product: CASSSAQGASYTF. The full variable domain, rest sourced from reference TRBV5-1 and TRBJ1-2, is KAGVTQTPRYLIKTRGQQVTLSCSPISGHRSVSWYQQTPGQGLQFLFEYFSETQRNKGNFPGRFSGRQFSNSRSEMNVSTLELGDSALYLCASSSAQGASYTFGSGTRLTVV.